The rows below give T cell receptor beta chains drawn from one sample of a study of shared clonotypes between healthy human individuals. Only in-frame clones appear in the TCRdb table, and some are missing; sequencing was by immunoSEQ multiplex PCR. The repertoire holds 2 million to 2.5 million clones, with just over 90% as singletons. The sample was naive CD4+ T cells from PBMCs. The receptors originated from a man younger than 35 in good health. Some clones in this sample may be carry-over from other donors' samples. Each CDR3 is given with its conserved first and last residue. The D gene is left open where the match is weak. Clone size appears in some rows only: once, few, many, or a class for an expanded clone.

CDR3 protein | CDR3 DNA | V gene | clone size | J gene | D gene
CASSLGTGGGQPQHF | TGCGCCAGCAGCTTGGGGACAGGGGGAGGTCAGCCCCAGCATTTT | TRBV5-1 | NA | TRBJ1-5 | TRBD1
CASTSPNQPQHF | TGCGCCAGCACCAGCCCCAATCAGCCCCAGCATTTT | TRBV10-2 | few | TRBJ1-5 | NA
CASSTRQGSLNTEAFF | TGTGCCAGCTCAACCCGACAGGGCTCCTTGAACACTGAAGCTTTCTTT | TRBV18 | NA | TRBJ1-1 | TRBD1
CASSISTGPGGYTF | TGTGCCAGTAGTATATCGACGGGGCCTGGTGGCTACACCTTC | TRBV19 | NA | TRBJ1-2 | NA
CASSYSRDFIHEQYF | TGTGCCAGCAGTTACTCCCGGGACTTTATACACGAGCAGTACTTC | TRBV6-6 | NA | TRBJ2-7 | NA
CASSLKGGNTYEQYF | TGTGCCAGCAGTTTAAAAGGGGGGAATACCTACGAGCAGTACTTC | TRBV27 | once | TRBJ2-7 | NA
CASSLIAGPQETQYF | TGCGCCAGCAGCCTGATAGCGGGGCCCCAAGAGACCCAGTACTTC | TRBV4-3 | NA | TRBJ2-5 | TRBD2
CASKLNSEEREKLFF | TGTGCCAGCAAGCTAAACTCTGAGGAGCGGGAAAAACTGTTTTTT | TRBV7-6 | NA | TRBJ1-4 | NA
CASSFRTTGGYTF | TGTGCCAGCAGCTTCCGGACAACGGGAGGCTACACCTTC | TRBV5-6 | NA | TRBJ1-2 | NA
CASSGLGLGSDTQYF | TGCGCCAGCAGCGGTCTCGGCCTAGGCTCAGATACGCAGTATTTT | TRBV5-1 | NA | TRBJ2-3 | NA
CAVGTGAYEQYF | TGTGCCGTAGGGACAGGGGCCTACGAGCAGTACTTC | TRBV7-9 | NA | TRBJ2-7 | TRBD1
CASSLGADPKAFF | TGTGCCAGCTCGCTGGGGGCAGATCCAAAAGCTTTCTTT | TRBV18 | NA | TRBJ1-1 | NA
CASSGDRNGYTF | TGTGCCAGCAGTGGGGATCGAAATGGCTACACCTTC | TRBV2 | few | TRBJ1-2 | NA
CATSRDVSYEQYF | TGTGCCACCAGCAGAGATGTTTCCTACGAGCAGTACTTC | TRBV15 | NA | TRBJ2-7 | NA
CASSATGTVYEQYF | TGTGCCAGCAGCGCTACCGGGACAGTCTACGAGCAGTACTTC | TRBV7-2 | NA | TRBJ2-7 | TRBD1
CSALKGVRTEAFF | TGCAGCGCCCTCAAAGGGGTTAGGACTGAAGCTTTCTTT | TRBV29-1 | NA | TRBJ1-1 | NA
CASSPPGGGYGYTF | TGTGCCAGCTCACCCCCAGGGGGCGGCTATGGCTACACCTTC | TRBV18 | once | TRBJ1-2 | TRBD1
CASSPLRNTEAFF | TGTGCCAGCTCACCCCTCCGGAACACTGAAGCTTTCTTT | TRBV18 | NA | TRBJ1-1 | NA
CASSPNGAGVRNIQYF | TGTGCCAGCAGCCCTAATGGGGCGGGAGTAAGAAACATTCAGTACTTC | TRBV7-2 | NA | TRBJ2-4 | TRBD2
CASSQERVGTEAFF | TGTGCCAGCAGCCAGGAAAGGGTTGGGACTGAAGCTTTCTTT | TRBV14 | NA | TRBJ1-1 | NA
CASSLRGGNTIYF | TGTGCCAGCAGTTTAAGAGGTGGTAACACCATATATTTT | TRBV27 | NA | TRBJ1-3 | NA
CASSLDETGLNTEAFF | TGCGCCAGCAGCTTGGACGAGACAGGGCTGAACACTGAAGCTTTCTTT | TRBV5-1 | NA | TRBJ1-1 | TRBD1
CASSLTGPNTEAFF | TGTGCCAGCAGTTTGACAGGGCCAAACACTGAAGCTTTCTTT | TRBV28 | NA | TRBJ1-1 | TRBD1
CASSDLGQGAYEKLFF | TGTGCCAGCAGTGATCTAGGACAGGGGGCGTATGAAAAACTGTTTTTT | TRBV6-1 | NA | TRBJ1-4 | TRBD1
CASSLYVRDRRDAGIEQFF | TGTGCCAGCAGTCTCTATGTAAGGGACCGTCGGGACGCCGGGATTGAGCAGTTCTTC | TRBV28 | NA | TRBJ2-1 | NA
CASSSPDRRRSYEQYF | TGTGCCAGCAGCTCACCGGACCGCAGACGGTCCTACGAGCAGTACTTC | TRBV11-2 | NA | TRBJ2-7 | NA
CASSTHGQGLYEQYF | TGTGCCAGCAGCACGCATGGACAGGGTCTCTACGAGCAGTACTTC | TRBV28 | NA | TRBJ2-7 | TRBD1
CAWTRGSRDTQYF | TGTGCCTGGACGAGAGGGTCCCGAGATACGCAGTATTTT | TRBV30 | NA | TRBJ2-3 | NA
CASTNPWPNLSYEQYF | TGTGCCAGCACGAATCCATGGCCCAACCTCTCCTACGAGCAGTACTTC | TRBV6-6 | NA | TRBJ2-7 | NA
CASSIRGFRAFF | TGTGCCAGTAGTATCAGGGGTTTTCGAGCTTTCTTT | TRBV19 | NA | TRBJ1-1 | NA
CASRGVGGALVGYTF | TGTGCCAGCAGGGGAGTGGGGGGCGCATTGGTTGGCTACACCTTC | TRBV6-5 | NA | TRBJ1-2 | NA
CASSSVRTFLYEQYF | TGTGCCAGCAGCTCAGTCCGGACCTTTCTTTACGAGCAGTACTTC | TRBV11-1 | NA | TRBJ2-7 | NA
CASRSLAGGTDTQYF | TGTGCCAGCAGGAGCCTAGCGGGAGGCACTGATACGCAGTATTTT | TRBV6-5 | NA | TRBJ2-3 | TRBD2